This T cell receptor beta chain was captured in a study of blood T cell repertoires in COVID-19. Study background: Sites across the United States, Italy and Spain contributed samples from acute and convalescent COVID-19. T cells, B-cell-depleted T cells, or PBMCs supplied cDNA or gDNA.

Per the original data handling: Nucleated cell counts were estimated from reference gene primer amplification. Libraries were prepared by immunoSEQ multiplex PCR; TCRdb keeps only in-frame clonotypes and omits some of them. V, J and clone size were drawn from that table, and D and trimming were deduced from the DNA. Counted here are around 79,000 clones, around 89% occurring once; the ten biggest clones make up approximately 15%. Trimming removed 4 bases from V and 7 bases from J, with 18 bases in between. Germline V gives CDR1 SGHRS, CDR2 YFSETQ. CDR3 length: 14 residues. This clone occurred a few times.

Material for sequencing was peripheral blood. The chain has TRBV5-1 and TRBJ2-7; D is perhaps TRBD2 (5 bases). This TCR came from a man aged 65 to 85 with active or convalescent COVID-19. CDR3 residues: CASSPGLPPGEQYF. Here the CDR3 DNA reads TGCGCCAGCAGCCCCGGACTCCCTCCTGGGGAGCAGTACTTC.